This paragraph covers one T cell receptor beta chain sequence. Its antigen is unidentified. This sample was included in a study of T cell responses to AZD1222 COVID-19 vaccine. Study results and caveats: Compared with day 0, the breadth and depth of the Spike-specific TCR repertoire rose significantly after two doses of AZD1222. Across the whole spike, CD4 TCRs peaked at regions 160-218 and 743-854.

Repertoires were generated with immunoSEQ multiplex PCR, while TCRdb's copy carries only in-frame clones and drops some. The sample holds 110,000 to 150,000 clones, about 92% seen once. The receptor was derived from an adult who had recovered from COVID-19. Material: peripheral blood, obtained after recovery from COVID-19.

Written as DNA, the CDR3 is TGCAGCGTGGGCGACATTGGCTATGGCTACACCTTC. It specifies CSVGDIGYGYTF. The chain combines TRBV29-1 with TRBJ1-2; no clear D. There are 12 residues in the CDR3. With 6 bases removed from V and 4 bases from J, the gap between germline ends came to 12 bases. Germline CDR1 SQVTM, CDR2 ANQGSEA.